Listed below are T cell receptor beta chains from one sample, sequenced in a study of post-analysis software for immune sequencing data. MiXCR was run by TCRdb on the PCR reads, yielding one entry per CDR3 protein. This table has a few hundred thousand distinct CDR3 sequences, more than 30% appearing once. Source material: blood. Source of these receptors: a girl aged 2-9 years with multiple sclerosis. CDR3s include the opening cysteine and the closing phenylalanine or tryptophan. The order of the fields is D gene, V gene, clone size, J gene, CDR3 protein, CDR3 DNA. D genes are given only for firm matches. Some rows have no size entry. The others give once, few or many, or a class for an expanded clone.

>-|TRBV12-3/TRBV12-4|-|TRBJ1-1
CASSPRTVNTEAFF
TGTGCCAGCAGTCCTCGGACAGTGAACACTGAAGCTTTCTTT
>TRBD2|TRBV6-5|few|TRBJ2-1
CASSYSKGTSGYNEQFF
TGTGCCAGCAGTTACTCAAAGGGGACTAGCGGATACAATGAGCAGTTCTTC
>TRBD2|TRBV10-3|-|TRBJ2-5
CAISDAGLAGGSRETQYF
TGTGCCATCAGTGACGCCGGACTAGCGGGGGGGTCAAGAGAGACCCAGTACTTC
>-|TRBV5-1|-|TRBJ2-3
CASSLVGYDTDTQYF
TGCGCCAGCAGCCTCGTGGGTTACGACACAGATACGCAGTATTTT
>TRBD1|TRBV7-9|few|TRBJ1-5
CASGKQGANQPQHF
TGTGCCAGCGGAAAACAGGGGGCTAATCAGCCCCAGCATTTT
>-|TRBV29-1|few|TRBJ1-2
CSVTGPQSRGYTF
TGCAGCGTCACGGGTCCCCAAAGTCGGGGCTACACCTTC
>TRBD1|TRBV27|few|TRBJ2-7
CATGAPGGYEQYF
TGTGCCACCGGGGCCCCAGGGGGATACGAGCAGTACTTC
>TRBD1|TRBV29-1|-|TRBJ1-4
CSVEGRDRGEKLFF
TGCAGCGTTGAAGGACGGGACAGGGGTGAAAAACTGTTTTTT
>TRBD2|TRBV7-2|-|TRBJ2-7
CASSSRTSGRAIYEQYF
TGTGCCAGCAGCTCCAGGACTAGCGGGAGGGCTATTTACGAGCAGTACTTC
>-|TRBV5-1|-|TRBJ1-4
CASSLRQGSEKLFF
TGCGCCAGCAGCTTGAGGCAGGGAAGCGAAAAACTGTTTTTT
>-|TRBV6-2/TRBV6-3|few|TRBJ2-5
CASRPGHGWETQYF
TGTGCCAGCAGACCCGGCCACGGTTGGGAGACCCAGTACTTC
>-|TRBV7-9|-|TRBJ1-2
CASSAYSRANYGYTF
TGTGCCAGCAGCGCCTACTCCAGGGCTAACTATGGCTACACCTTC
>TRBD1|TRBV6-5|-|TRBJ2-3
CASWDRGRDTQYF
TGTGCCAGCTGGGACAGGGGAAGGGATACGCAGTATTTT
>TRBD2|TRBV7-2|-|TRBJ2-7
CASSLGLEYEQYF
TGTGCCAGCAGCCTCGGACTAGAGTACGAGCAGTACTTC
>-|TRBV6-2/TRBV6-3|-|TRBJ2-1
CASTQHGIWGQFF
TGTGCCAGCACCCAACACGGGATATGGGGGCAGTTCTTC
>TRBD1|TRBV5-1|-|TRBJ1-1
CASSSYRGRLVTEAFF
TGCGCCAGCAGCTCCTACAGGGGGCGCCTGGTCACTGAAGCTTTCTTT
>-|TRBV15|-|TRBJ2-7
CATSRRPETYEQYF
TGTGCCACCAGCAGACGACCTGAGACCTACGAGCAGTACTTC
>-|TRBV7-2|few|TRBJ2-5
CASSSDRSETQYF
TGTGCCAGCAGCTCCGACAGATCAGAGACCCAGTACTTC
>-|TRBV13|-|TRBJ2-1
CASNLGSPFLRRQRGSEQFF
TGTGCCAGCAACTTAGGTAGTCCGTTTCTTAGGAGGCAGAGGGGCAGTGAGCAGTTCTTC
>TRBD2|TRBV20-1|few|TRBJ2-1
CSARLTWTSGTTPASYNEQFF
TGCAGTGCCCGACTTACCTGGACTAGCGGTACCACACCGGCTTCCTACAATGAGCAGTTCTTC
>-|TRBV2|-|TRBJ2-7
CASGGTDSPYEQYF
TGTGCCAGCGGAGGGACAGACAGTCCCTACGAGCAGTACTTC
>-|TRBV27|-|TRBJ2-3
CASSQWLANTDTQYF
TGTGCCAGCAGTCAGTGGCTTGCCAACACAGATACGCAGTATTTT
>-|TRBV20-1|few|TRBJ2-1
CSVPGSVNEQFF
TGCAGTGTCCCCGGTAGCGTCAATGAGCAGTTCTTC
>TRBD1|TRBV29-1|-|TRBJ2-2
CSGETGDPGELFF
TGCAGCGGGGAAACAGGGGATCCCGGGGAGCTGTTTTTT
>-|TRBV6-5|-|TRBJ1-6
CASSYSSRNNSPLHF
TGTGCCAGCAGTTACTCCTCCAGGAATAATTCACCCCTCCACTTT
>-|TRBV24-1|-|TRBJ2-1
CATSDTTGTCNEQFF
TGTGCCACCAGTGATACCACCGGGACTTGCAATGAGCAGTTCTTC
>TRBD1|TRBV7-2|few|TRBJ1-1
CASSLATGGNTEAFF
TGTGCCAGCAGCTTAGCTACAGGGGGGAACACTGAAGCTTTCTTT
>TRBD1|TRBV7-2|-|TRBJ1-6
CASSPPTGKGSPLHF
TGTGCCAGCAGCCCGCCGACAGGGAAAGGTTCACCCCTCCACTTT
>-|TRBV10-3|-|TRBJ1-2
CAISTGTGSHGYTF
TGTGCCATCAGTACCGGGACGGGGTCACATGGCTACACCTTC
>-|TRBV18|-|TRBJ2-5
CASSTGPVQETQYF
TGTGCCAGCTCAACCGGACCGGTCCAAGAGACCCAGTACTTC
>-|TRBV6-6|-|TRBJ2-1
CASASGLSYNEQFF
TGTGCCAGCGCCAGCGGGCTTTCCTACAATGAGCAGTTCTTC
>-|TRBV7-3|-|TRBJ1-1
CASSDQGAGFHTEAFF
TGTGCCAGCAGCGATCAGGGTGCGGGTTTCCACACTGAAGCTTTCTTT
>TRBD1|TRBV7-9|-|TRBJ1-5
CASSLVGGAQPQHF
TGTGCCAGCAGCTTAGTAGGGGGCGCCCAGCCCCAGCATTTT
>-|TRBV12-3/TRBV12-4|-|TRBJ2-2
CASRGSIAGLGELFF
TGTGCCAGCAGGGGTTCGATAGCAGGACTCGGGGAGCTGTTTTTT
>-|TRBV29-1|-|TRBJ1-1
CSVSAVISYTEAFF
TGCAGCGTTAGTGCGGTGATCTCGTACACTGAAGCTTTCTTT
>TRBD1|TRBV20-1|-|TRBJ2-4
CSARDRGRDEQYF
TGCAGTGCTAGAGACAGGGGGCGGGATGAGCAGTACTTC
>-|TRBV10-2|once|TRBJ1-1
CASSESGEGGAFF
TGCGCCAGCAGTGAGTCTGGGGAGGGTGGGGCTTTCTTT
>TRBD2|TRBV9|-|TRBJ2-5
CASSVGVSGTSETQYF
TGTGCCAGCAGCGTAGGTGTTAGCGGGACGAGCGAGACCCAGTACTTC
>TRBD2|TRBV29-1|many|TRBJ2-5
CSSSGPQETQYF
TGCAGCTCTAGCGGACCCCAAGAGACCCAGTACTTC
>TRBD2|TRBV7-3|-|TRBJ2-5
CASSPGTSGYQETQYF
TGTGCCAGCAGCCCAGGGACTAGCGGTTACCAAGAGACCCAGTACTTC
>-|TRBV6-5|-|TRBJ1-5
CASSRGRTQPQHF
TGTGCCAGCAGCCGGGGGCGTACTCAGCCCCAGCATTTT
>-|TRBV20-1|-|TRBJ2-5
CSARAGRGQETQYF
TGCAGTGCTAGAGCGGGCCGCGGCCAAGAGACCCAGTACTTC
>TRBD2|TRBV15|-|TRBJ2-4
CATSSSGTSGRNF
TGTGCCACCAGCAGCTCCGGGACTAGCGGGAGGAACTTC